The 6 T cell receptor beta chains below were found in one sample sequenced in a study of T cell responses to AZD1222 COVID-19 vaccine. The data were produced by immunoSEQ multiplex PCR, yet TCRdb's version contains in-frame clones alone and is incomplete. The sample has approximately 46,000 clones; about 90% are singletons. Sequencing was performed on peripheral blood, taken 28 days after the second AZD1222 dose. The receptor source for this set is an adult who received the AZD1222 COVID-19 vaccine.

The chain uses TRBV29-1 and TRBJ2-5; possible D gene TRBD1, 6 bases. Germline CDR1 reads SQVTM; CDR2 reads ANQGSEA. The V end was cut by 8 bases, the J end by 2 bases, with 18 bases between. The CDR3 loop spans 14 amino acids. The CDR3 DNA reads as TGCAGCACAGCCCTCGGACAGACTCAAGAGACCCAGTACTTC. It encodes CSTALGQTQETQYF.

CDR3 amino acids: CASSQGGTGVPSGANVLTF. CDR3 in DNA: TGTGCCAGCAGCCAGGGAGGGACAGGGGTTCCCTCTGGGGCCAACGTCCTGACTTTC. This sequence joins TRBV5-4 and TRBJ2-6; 10 bases fit TRBD1. V shed 4 bases, J shed 0 bases, and the junction held 10 bases outside the gene matches. Germline CDR1 and CDR2: SGHNT and YYREEE (reference sequence). This CDR3 is 19 amino acids long.

The chain is built from TRBV2 and TRBJ2-7, with a tentative D call TRBD2 (5 bases). Germline V CDR1 and CDR2: SNHLY, FYNNEI. V gave up 10 bases and J gave up 6 bases, with 16 bases separating them. The CDR3 has 12 residues. The CDR3 sequence is CATQRVAGEQYF. CDR3 DNA: TGTGCCACTCAGAGAGTGGCGGGCGAGCAGTACTTC.

V is TRBV4-3 and J is TRBJ2-1, with TRBD2 matching 10 bases. Germline CDR1 reads LGHNA; CDR2 reads YSLEER. The CDR3 totals 17 residues. V lost 0 bases to trimming and J lost 7 bases; unmatched junction nucleotides: 9. The CDR3 DNA follows: TGCGCCAGCAGCCAAGAATTCAGCGGGAGGGGTAAAAATGAGCAGTTCTTC. Its protein product is CASSQEFSGRGKNEQFF.

J is TRBJ2-1 and V is TRBV3-1 (or the pseudogene TRBV3-2); weak D call: TRBD1 (6 bases). Trimming removed 1 base from V and 6 bases from J, with 13 bases in between. CDR1 is LGHDT and CDR2 is YNNKEL in the germline V gene (reference sequence). The CDR3 totals 15 residues. CDR3 region: CASSQGDTGTNEQFF. The CDR3 nucleotides read TGTGCCAGCAGCCAAGGGGATACAGGGACCAATGAGCAGTTCTTC.

The J gene is TRBJ1-6, the V gene TRBV27; TRBD1 aligns across 9 bases. This CDR3 is built from 17 residues. With 6 bases clipped from V and 9 bases from J, the junction kept 15 bases outside the gene matches. Germline CDR1 MNHEY, CDR2 SMNVEV (reference sequence). The CDR3: CASRIQTGTGLGSPLHF. The DNA for the CDR3 is TGTGCCAGCAGAATTCAAACCGGGACAGGGTTGGGTTCACCCCTCCACTTT.